These 10 T cell receptor beta chains came from one sample sequenced in a study of technical replicates of blood from a few donors. The repertoire was sequenced with immunoSEQ multiplex PCR; TCRdb's copy has only in-frame clones and lacks some. Altogether more than 90,000 clones are present, under 97% being singletons, with the ten largest covering less than 0.25%. Sequencing was done on a sample of T cells isolated from PBMCs. These receptors were collected from a human donor in good health.

This clone was recorded once. The chain is built from TRBV9 and TRBJ2-3; TRBD1 matches at 7 bases. The CDR3 is 17 residues long. V was pared by 0 bases and J by 2 bases, with 9 bases of the junction left unmatched. CDR1 SGDLS and CDR2 YYNGEE come from the germline V gene. In nucleotides, the CDR3 is TGTGCCAGCAGCGTAGAAGAGGGACAGCGATACACAGATACGCAGTATTTT. Protein: CASSVEEGQRYTDTQYF.

J is TRBJ2-1 and V is TRBV4-2; 8 nucleotides align to TRBD2. Trimming removed 1 base from V and 6 bases from J; junction bases left unmatched: 2. The CDR3 runs 14 residues. Germline values: CDR1 LGHNA, CDR2 YNFKEQ. Written as DNA, the CDR3 is TGTGCCAGCAGCCAAGCGGGAGGGGGCAATGAGCAGTTCTTC. This encodes CASSQAGGGNEQFF.

The chain couples TRBV5-1 to TRBJ2-7, with D possibly matching TRBD2 (6 bases). Trimming took 0 bases from V and 4 from J, leaving 11 bases between them. From germline, CDR1 is SGHRS and CDR2 YFSETQ. This CDR3 comprises 14 residues. The CDR3 protein is CASSLGGRIYEQYF. CDR3 nucleotides: TGCGCCAGCAGCTTGGGGGGGAGGATATACGAGCAGTACTTC. The variable domain in full, with the rest retrieved from reference TRBV5-1 and TRBJ2-7, is KAGVTQTPRYLIKTRGQQVTLSCSPISGHRSVSWYQQTPGQGLQFLFEYFSETQRNKGNFPGRFSGRQFSNSRSEMNVSTLELGDSALYLCASSLGGRIYEQYFGPGTRLTVT.

This chain uses TRBV7-6 with TRBJ2-7, with D possibly being TRBD1 (5 bases). The CDR3 spans 13 residues. Trimming took off 4 bases at V and 2 bases at J, with 9 bases between the two ends. Germline values: CDR1 SGHVS, CDR2 FNYEAQ. The CDR3: CASSWGSTYEQYF. The CDR3 nucleotides are TGTGCCAGCAGCTGGGGCAGCACCTACGAGCAGTACTTC.

The rearrangement joins TRBV11-2 to TRBJ1-3; TRBD1 might be the D (5 bases). From germline, CDR1 is SGHAT and CDR2 FQNNGV. This CDR3 has 14 residues. V was clipped by 4 bases and J by 2 bases, with 9 bases between them. The chain's CDR3 is CASSSRVTGNTIYF. CDR3 coding DNA: TGTGCCAGCAGCTCCAGGGTTACTGGAAACACCATATATTTT.

Only one count was recorded for this clone. The same CDR3 arises from other DNA sequences in this sample as well. V and J are TRBV6-5 and TRBJ2-7; D gene unclear. V dropped 0 bases and J dropped 3 bases, with 6 bases sitting between them. Germline lookup yields CDR1 MNHEY and CDR2 SVGAGI. CDR3 size: 13 residues. The CDR3 sequence is CASSYSASYEQYF. The CDR3 DNA reads TGTGCCAGCAGTTACTCGGCCAGCTACGAGCAGTACTTC.

This clone has a single count. The chain links TRBV5-1 to TRBJ2-1; D possibly corresponds to TRBD1 (6 bases). Trimming took 7 bases from V and 0 from J, leaving 11 bases between them. Germline V gives CDR1 SGHRS, CDR2 YFSETQ. CDR3 size: 14 residues. In nucleotides, the CDR3 is TGCGCCAGCCGCAGGGGCAACTCCTACAATGAGCAGTTCTTC. Translated: CASRRGNSYNEQFF.

This chain uses TRBV28 with TRBJ1-5; D is perhaps TRBD1 (5 bases). Trimming took off 1 base at V and 3 bases at J, with 10 bases between the two ends. There are 15 residues in the CDR3. CDR1 is MDHEN, CDR2 SYDVKM, per germline. The CDR3 region has the DNA TGTGCCAGCAGTTTATCGGCAGGGATCAATCAGCCCCAGCATTTT. It is translated as CASSLSAGINQPQHF.

The CDR3 here is CASSPTSSYEQYF. In nucleotides, the CDR3 is TGTGCCAGCAGCCCGACTAGCTCCTACGAGCAGTACTTC. J is TRBJ2-7 and V is TRBV7-6; weak D call: TRBD2 (6 bases). Germline V gene lookup returns CDR1 SGHVS and CDR2 FNYEAQ. The CDR3 contains 13 residues. V shed 5 bases and J shed 0 bases, with 8 bases lying between them.

The CDR3, as DNA: TGCGCCAGCAGCTTGTTAAGTTCCGCGTCTGAGCAGTTCTTC. It translates to CASSLLSSASEQFF. The chain carries TRBV5-1 and TRBJ2-1; D remains ambiguous. The germline CDR1 and CDR2 sequences are SGHRS and YFSETQ. The CDR3 spans 14 residues. V was cut by 1 base and J by 9 bases, with 14 bases left in between.